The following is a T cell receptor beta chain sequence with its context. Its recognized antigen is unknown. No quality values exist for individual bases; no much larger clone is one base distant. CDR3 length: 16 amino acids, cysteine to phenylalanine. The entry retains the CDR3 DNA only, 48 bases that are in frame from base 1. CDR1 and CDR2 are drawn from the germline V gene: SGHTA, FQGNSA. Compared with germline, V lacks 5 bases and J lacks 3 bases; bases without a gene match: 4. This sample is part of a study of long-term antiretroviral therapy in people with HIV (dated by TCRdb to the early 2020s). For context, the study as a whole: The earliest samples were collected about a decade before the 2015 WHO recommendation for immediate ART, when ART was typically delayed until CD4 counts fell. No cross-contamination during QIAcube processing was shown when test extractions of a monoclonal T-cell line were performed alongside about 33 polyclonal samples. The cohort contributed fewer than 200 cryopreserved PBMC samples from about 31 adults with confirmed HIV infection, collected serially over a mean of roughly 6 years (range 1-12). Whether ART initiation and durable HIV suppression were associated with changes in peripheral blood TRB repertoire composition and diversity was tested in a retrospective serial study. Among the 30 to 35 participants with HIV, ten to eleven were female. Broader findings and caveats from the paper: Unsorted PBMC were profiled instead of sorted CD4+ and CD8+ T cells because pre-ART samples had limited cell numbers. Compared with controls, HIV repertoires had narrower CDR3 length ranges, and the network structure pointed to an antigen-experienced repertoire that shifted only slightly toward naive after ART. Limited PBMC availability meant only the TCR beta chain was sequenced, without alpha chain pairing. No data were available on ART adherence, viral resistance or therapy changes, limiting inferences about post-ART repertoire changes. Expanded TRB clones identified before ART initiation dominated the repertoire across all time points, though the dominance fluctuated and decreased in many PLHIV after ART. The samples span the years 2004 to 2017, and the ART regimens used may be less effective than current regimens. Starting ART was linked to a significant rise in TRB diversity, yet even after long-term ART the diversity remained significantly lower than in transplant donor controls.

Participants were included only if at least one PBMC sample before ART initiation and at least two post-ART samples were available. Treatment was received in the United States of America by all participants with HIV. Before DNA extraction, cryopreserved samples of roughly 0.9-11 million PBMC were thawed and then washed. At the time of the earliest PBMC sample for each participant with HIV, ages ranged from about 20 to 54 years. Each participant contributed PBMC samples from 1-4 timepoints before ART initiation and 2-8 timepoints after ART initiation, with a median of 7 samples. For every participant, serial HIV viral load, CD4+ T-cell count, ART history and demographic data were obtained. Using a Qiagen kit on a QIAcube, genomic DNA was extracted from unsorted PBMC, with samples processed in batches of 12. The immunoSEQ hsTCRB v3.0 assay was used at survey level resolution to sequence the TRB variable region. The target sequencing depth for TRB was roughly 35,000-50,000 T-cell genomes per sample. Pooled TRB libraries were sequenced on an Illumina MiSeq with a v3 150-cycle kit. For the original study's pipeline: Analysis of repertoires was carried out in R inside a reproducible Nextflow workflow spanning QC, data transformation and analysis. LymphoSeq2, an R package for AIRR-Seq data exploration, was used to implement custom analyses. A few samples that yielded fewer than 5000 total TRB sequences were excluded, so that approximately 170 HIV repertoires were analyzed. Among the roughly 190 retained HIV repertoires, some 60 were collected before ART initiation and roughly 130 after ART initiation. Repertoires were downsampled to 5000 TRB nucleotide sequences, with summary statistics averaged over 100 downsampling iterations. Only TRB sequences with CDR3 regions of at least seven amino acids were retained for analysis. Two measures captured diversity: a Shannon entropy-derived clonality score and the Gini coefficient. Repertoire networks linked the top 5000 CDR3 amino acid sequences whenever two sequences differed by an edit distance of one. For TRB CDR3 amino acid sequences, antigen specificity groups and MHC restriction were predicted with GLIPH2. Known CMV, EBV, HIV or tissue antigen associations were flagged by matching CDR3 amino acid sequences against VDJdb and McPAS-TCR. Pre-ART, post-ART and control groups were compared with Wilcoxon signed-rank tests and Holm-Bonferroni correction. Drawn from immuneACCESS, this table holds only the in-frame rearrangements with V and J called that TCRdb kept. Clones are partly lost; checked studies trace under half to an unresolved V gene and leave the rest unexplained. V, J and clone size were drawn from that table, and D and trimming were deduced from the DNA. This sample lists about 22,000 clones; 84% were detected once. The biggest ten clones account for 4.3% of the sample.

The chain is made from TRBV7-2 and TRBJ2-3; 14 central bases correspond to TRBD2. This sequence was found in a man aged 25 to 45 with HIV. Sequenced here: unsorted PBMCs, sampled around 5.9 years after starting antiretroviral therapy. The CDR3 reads CASSTGTSGSTDTQYF. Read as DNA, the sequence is TGTGCCAGCAGCACCGGGACTAGCGGGAGTACAGATACGCAGTATTTT.